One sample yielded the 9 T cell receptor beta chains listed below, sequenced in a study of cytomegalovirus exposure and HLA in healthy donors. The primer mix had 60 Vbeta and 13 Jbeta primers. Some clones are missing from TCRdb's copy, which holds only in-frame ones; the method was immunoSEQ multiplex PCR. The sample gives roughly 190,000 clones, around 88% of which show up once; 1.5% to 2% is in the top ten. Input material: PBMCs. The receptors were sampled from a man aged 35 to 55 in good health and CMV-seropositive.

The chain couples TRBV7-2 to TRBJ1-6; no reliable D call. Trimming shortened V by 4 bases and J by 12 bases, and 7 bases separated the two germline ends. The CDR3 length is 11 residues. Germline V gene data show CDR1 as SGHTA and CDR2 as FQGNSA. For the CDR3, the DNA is TGTGCCAGCAGCTCGAACTTACCCCTCCACTTT. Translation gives CASSSNLPLHF.

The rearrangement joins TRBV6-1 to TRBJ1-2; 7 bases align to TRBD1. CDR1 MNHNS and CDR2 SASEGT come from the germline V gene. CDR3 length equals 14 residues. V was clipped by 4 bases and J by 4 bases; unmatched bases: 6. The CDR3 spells CASSVAGGSYGYTF. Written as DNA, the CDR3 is TGTGCCAGCAGTGTGGCAGGGGGAAGCTATGGCTACACCTTC.

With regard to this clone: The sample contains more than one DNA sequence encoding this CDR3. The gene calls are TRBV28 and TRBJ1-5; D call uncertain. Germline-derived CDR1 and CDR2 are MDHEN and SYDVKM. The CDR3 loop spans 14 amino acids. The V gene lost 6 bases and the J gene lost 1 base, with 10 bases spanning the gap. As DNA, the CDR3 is TGTGCCAGCAGCCTCGGAGGGAGCAATCAGCCCCAGCATTTT. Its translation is CASSLGGSNQPQHF. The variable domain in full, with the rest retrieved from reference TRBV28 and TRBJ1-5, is DVKVTQSSRYLVKRTGEKVFLECVQDMDHENMFWYRQDPGLGLRLIYFSYDVKMKEKGDIPEGYSVSREKKERFSLILESASTNQTSMYLCASSLGGSNQPQHFGDGTRLSIL.

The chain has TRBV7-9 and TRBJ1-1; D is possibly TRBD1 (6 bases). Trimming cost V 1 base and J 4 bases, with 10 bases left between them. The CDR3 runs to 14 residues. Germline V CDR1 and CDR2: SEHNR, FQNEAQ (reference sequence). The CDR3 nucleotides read TGTGCCAGCAGCTTAGGACAGGATGGCACTGAAGCTTTCTTT. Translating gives CASSLGQDGTEAFF.

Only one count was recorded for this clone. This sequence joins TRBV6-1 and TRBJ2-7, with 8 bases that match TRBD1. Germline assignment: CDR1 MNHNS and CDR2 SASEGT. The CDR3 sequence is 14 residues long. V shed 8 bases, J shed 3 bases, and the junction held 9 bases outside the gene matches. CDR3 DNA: TGTGCCAGCTCCGAACAGGGGGGACTCTACGAGCAGTACTTC. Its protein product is CASSEQGGLYEQYF.

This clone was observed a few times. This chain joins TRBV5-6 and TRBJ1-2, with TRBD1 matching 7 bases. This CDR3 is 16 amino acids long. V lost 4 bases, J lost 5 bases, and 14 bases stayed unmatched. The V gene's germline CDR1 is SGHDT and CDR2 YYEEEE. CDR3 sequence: CASSPEMNRGSYGYTF. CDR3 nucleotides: TGTGCCAGCAGCCCGGAGATGAACAGGGGCTCTTATGGCTACACCTTC. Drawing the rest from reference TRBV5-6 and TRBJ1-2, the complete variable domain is DAGVTQSPTHLIKTRGQQVTLRCSPKSGHDTVSWYQQALGQGPQFIFQYYEEEERQRGNFPDRFSGHQFPNYSSELNVNALLLGDSALYLCASSPEMNRGSYGYTFGSGTRLTVV.

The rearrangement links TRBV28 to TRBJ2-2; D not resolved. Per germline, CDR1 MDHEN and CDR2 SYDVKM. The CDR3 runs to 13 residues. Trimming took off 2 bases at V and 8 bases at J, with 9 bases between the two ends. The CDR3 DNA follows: TGTGCCAGCAGTTTACCAACCCGGGGGGAGCTGTTTTTT. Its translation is CASSLPTRGELFF.

The CDR3 nucleotides are TGTGCCAGCAGCCCCAGTAACTATAATTCACCCCTCCACTTT. Translation: CASSPSNYNSPLHF. V and J are TRBV7-6 and TRBJ1-6; D is unclear. The CDR3 covers 14 residues. The V gene lost 5 bases and the J gene lost 3 bases, with 8 bases spanning the gap. Germline loops: CDR1 SGHVS, CDR2 FNYEAQ.

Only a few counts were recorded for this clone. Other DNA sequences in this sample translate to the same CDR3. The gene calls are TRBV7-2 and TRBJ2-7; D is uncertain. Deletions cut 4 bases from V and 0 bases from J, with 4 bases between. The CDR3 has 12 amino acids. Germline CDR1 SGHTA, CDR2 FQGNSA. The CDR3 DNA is TGTGCCAGCAGCTCGAGCTCCTACGAGCAGTACTTC. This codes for CASSSSSYEQYF. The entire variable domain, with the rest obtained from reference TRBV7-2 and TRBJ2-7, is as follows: GAGVSQSPSNKVTEKGKDVELRCDPISGHTALYWYRQSLGQGLEFLIYFQGNSAPDKSGLPSDRFSAERTGGSVSTLTIQRTQQEDSAVYLCASSSSSYEQYFGPGTRLTVT.